The sequence of this TCR beta chain was determined in a study of T cell repertoires in cytomegalovirus infection. About this clonotype itself: Antigen: not known.

Trimming pared 6 bases from V and 3 bases from J, leaving 11 bases between. This CDR3 has 13 amino acids. One entry per CDR3 protein results from TCRdb running MiXCR on the reads. The sample records roughly 920,000 distinct CDR3 sequences, around 31% being singletons. The source was cultured CD8+ T cells from PBMCs, collected from culture after CMV antigen stimulation. This chain connects TRBV12-3 or TRBV12-4 to TRBJ1-1; D unresolved. This clonotype originated in a human donor in good health (CMV status not recorded). Some clones in this sample may be carry-over from other donors' samples. CDR3 residues: CASSTDVDTEAFF. DNA for the CDR3: TGTGCCAGCAGCACTGACGTGGACACTGAAGCTTTCTTT.